This is a list of T cell receptor beta chains from one sample in a study of blood T cell repertoires in COVID-19. The data were produced by immunoSEQ multiplex PCR, yet TCRdb's version contains in-frame clones alone and is incomplete. There are 370,000 or so clones in the sample; more than 75% occur only once, and 1.1% lies in the top ten. The sample comprised peripheral blood. The receptors here all came from a human donor with acute or convalescent COVID-19. The donor label of this sample is uncertain. The CDR3 runs from the conserved cysteine through the conserved F or W. Fields, in order: D gene, V gene, clone size, CDR3 length, J gene, CDR3 DNA, CDR3 protein. A D gene is named only where the DNA matches it firmly. Only part of the rows carry a size: once, few, many, or a class if the clone is expanded.

-,TRBV6-5,-,12,TRBJ1-2,TGTGCCAGCAGTCCGGTCGGGGGGGGCTACACCTTC,CASSPVGGGYTF
TRBD2,TRBV18,-,18,TRBJ2-1,TGTGCCAGCTCACCACCGATTTTAACTAGCGGGAGTATGGATGAGCAGTTCTTC,CASSPPILTSGSMDEQFF
TRBD1,TRBV6-5,-,15,TRBJ1-4,TGTGCCAGCAGTTTCCGACAGGGATGGCGTGAAAAACTGTTTTTT,CASSFRQGWREKLFF
TRBD2,TRBV7-6,-,13,TRBJ2-3,TGTGCCAGCAGCACCGTAGCGGGAGATACGCAGTATTTT,CASSTVAGDTQYF
TRBD1,TRBV25-1,-,14,TRBJ2-7,TGTGCCAGCAGTGAAGACAGGGCTGCCTACGAGCAGTACTTC,CASSEDRAAYEQYF
TRBD1,TRBV19,-,14,TRBJ1-2,TGTGCCAGTAGCGTGGGACAGGGGTACTATGGCTACACCTTC,CASSVGQGYYGYTF
-,TRBV30,-,13,TRBJ2-2,TGTGCCTGGAGTGTCGGGAACACCGGGGAGCTGTTTTTT,CAWSVGNTGELFF
-,TRBV7-6,few,12,TRBJ2-2,TGTGCCAGCAGCTTTCCCGGCGGGGAGCTGTTTTTT,CASSFPGGELFF
-,TRBV5-4,-,15,TRBJ1-5,TGTGCCAGCAGTTTTGGGGGGGGATCGCGACAGCCCCAGCATTTT,CASSFGGGSRQPQHF
-,TRBV7-8,-,15,TRBJ1-1,TGTGCCAGCAGCCCTTGGGGGCAAAAGAACACTGAAGCTTTCTTT,CASSPWGQKNTEAFF
-,TRBV6-4,few,15,TRBJ1-6,TGTGCCAGCAGTTTGGAATCGGCCGGGAATTCACCCCTCCACTTT,CASSLESAGNSPLHF
-,TRBV5-1,-,14,TRBJ2-1,TGCGCCAGCAGTGCGCAGGCCCTATACAATGAGCAGTTCTTC,CASSAQALYNEQFF
-,TRBV12-3/TRBV12-4,-,13,TRBJ1-5,TGTGCCAGCAGTTTATGGAGGGGTCAGCCCCAGCATTTT,CASSLWRGQPQHF
-,TRBV30,-,11,TRBJ1-2,TGTGCCTGGAATCGGGTCTATGGCTACACCTTC,CAWNRVYGYTF
-,TRBV5-4,-,14,TRBJ1-6,TGTGCCAGCAGCTTGCCTATAAATAATTCACCCCTCCACTTT,CASSLPINNSPLHF
TRBD2,TRBV5-1,-,15,TRBJ2-1,TGCGCCGGCAGCTTGGCCGGGGGGGGGTACAATGAGCAGTTCTTC,CAGSLAGGGYNEQFF
-,TRBV18,-,16,TRBJ2-7,TGTGCCAGCTCACCCCGTCCCCAGCGGACCTCCTACGAGCAGTACTTC,CASSPRPQRTSYEQYF
-,TRBV11-2,-,12,TRBJ1-1,TGTGCCAGCAGCATCCGGTACACTGAAGCTTTCTTT,CASSIRYTEAFF
TRBD1,TRBV7-9,-,16,TRBJ1-2,TGTGCCAGCAGCTTCGGACAGGGTGATTTTAACTATGGCTACACCTTC,CASSFGQGDFNYGYTF
-,TRBV18,-,17,TRBJ1-4,TGTGCCAGCTCACGCACGGACCCGGGAACAACTAATGAAAAACTGTTTTTT,CASSRTDPGTTNEKLFF
TRBD2,TRBV3-1/TRBV3-2,-,16,TRBJ2-1,TGTGCCAGCAGCCAAGAGAGTGGCGGGAGGGCCGGTGAGCAGTTCTTC,CASSQESGGRAGEQFF
TRBD1,TRBV6-1,-,17,TRBJ2-5,TGTGCCAGCAGTGAACGAAGGACAGGGGGGAGACAAGAGACCCAGTACTTC,CASSERRTGGRQETQYF
-,TRBV18,-,11,TRBJ2-7,TGTGCCAGCTCGAGCCGAAACGAGCAGTACTTC,CASSSRNEQYF
TRBD1,TRBV14,-,15,TRBJ1-2,TGTGCCAGCAGCCGGGACAGGGCTGCCAACTATGGCTACACCTTC,CASSRDRAANYGYTF
-,TRBV5-8,-,15,TRBJ1-5,TGTGCCAGCAGCTTGGACACCTTTAGCAATCAGCCCCAGCATTTT,CASSLDTFSNQPQHF
-,TRBV6-6,-,14,TRBJ2-7,TGTGCCAGCAGTTACTCGACAGGAACTTACGAGCAGTACTTC,CASSYSTGTYEQYF
-,TRBV30,few,14,TRBJ1-1,TGTGCCTGGAGTGGGGGCAAGAGTTACACTGAAGCTTTCTTT,CAWSGGKSYTEAFF
TRBD1,TRBV28,-,15,TRBJ1-6,TGTGCCAGCAGCTTACCCGGGACAGGGGTCCCCCCCCTCCACTTT,CASSLPGTGVPPLHF
TRBD1,TRBV5-6,-,17,TRBJ1-4,TGTGCCAGCAGCAAAAGGGGGCCCAGATCAACTAATGAAAAACTGTTTTTT,CASSKRGPRSTNEKLFF
-,TRBV18,-,14,TRBJ1-2,TGTGCCAGCTCCAGTGCGGTAACGGAGTATGGCTACACCTTC,CASSSAVTEYGYTF
-,TRBV29-1,-,13,TRBJ1-1,TGCAGCGCCCGGGGAGGGTTGAACACTGAAGCTTTCTTT,CSARGGLNTEAFF
TRBD1,TRBV7-9,-,16,TRBJ1-4,TGTGCCAGCAGCTCCCGGAACAGGGGGCAGGGTGAAAAACTGTTTTTT,CASSSRNRGQGEKLFF
-,TRBV11-2,-,15,TRBJ2-1,TGTGCCAGCAGCCCCCAGGTGCAAACCTACAATGAGCAGTTCTTC,CASSPQVQTYNEQFF
-,TRBV5-1,-,13,TRBJ2-1,TGCGCCAGCAGCTTACACACATCCAATGAGCAGTTCTTC,CASSLHTSNEQFF
TRBD1,TRBV10-1,-,15,TRBJ1-1,TGCGCCAGCAGTGAAACAGGGGCTTGGTATACTGAAGCTTTCTTT,CASSETGAWYTEAFF
TRBD2,TRBV11-2,-,14,TRBJ2-3,TGTGCCAGCCCTAGCGGGAAGGAGGGAGATACGCAGTATTTT,CASPSGKEGDTQYF
TRBD1,TRBV29-1,-,13,TRBJ1-1,TGCAGCGCAGGACAGGGGTCGAACACTGAAGCTTTCTTT,CSAGQGSNTEAFF
TRBD2,TRBV7-7,few,16,TRBJ2-2,TGTGCCAGCAGCCTCAAACCGGGACTAGCGGCCGGGGAGCTGTTTTTT,CASSLKPGLAAGELFF
-,TRBV12-3/TRBV12-4,-,13,TRBJ1-2,TGTGCCAGCAGTCCAGCGACCGGCTATGGCTACACCTTC,CASSPATGYGYTF
TRBD1,TRBV14,-,14,TRBJ1-6,TGTGCCAGCAGCCAAATACAGGGGGAGGCACCCCTCCACTTT,CASSQIQGEAPLHF
TRBD2,TRBV6-1,-,17,TRBJ2-7,TGTGCCAGCAGTGTGGGACTAGCGGGGGGACTCTCCTACGAGCAGTACTTC,CASSVGLAGGLSYEQYF
-,TRBV6-5,-,14,TRBJ1-2,TGTGCCAGCAGACTGGACAGTACCCAGCGCGGCTACACCTTC,CASRLDSTQRGYTF
TRBD1,TRBV7-2,-,14,TRBJ1-5,TGTGCCAGCAGCCGGGACAGTCAAAATCAGCCCCAGCATTTT,CASSRDSQNQPQHF
TRBD1,TRBV19,-,16,TRBJ2-7,TGTGCCAGTAGTATCCGCAGGACAGGGGTCTCCTACGAGCAGTACTTC,CASSIRRTGVSYEQYF
-,TRBV12-3/TRBV12-4,many,11,TRBJ2-1,TGTGCCAGCAGTTCCGACATTGAGCAGTTCTTC,CASSSDIEQFF
TRBD2,TRBV11-3,-,19,TRBJ2-3,TGTGCCAGCAGCTCACCTGGACTAGCGGGGGGGGTGAGCACAGATACGCAGTATTTT,CASSSPGLAGGVSTDTQYF
TRBD1,TRBV7-9,-,14,TRBJ1-5,TGTGCCAGCAGCTTAGCAGGGGGCAACCAGCCCCAGCATTTT,CASSLAGGNQPQHF
-,TRBV6-5,-,13,TRBJ1-1,TGTGCCAGCAGTAGGCGTCAGGGCACTGAAGCTTTCTTT,CASSRRQGTEAFF
-,TRBV28,-,13,TRBJ1-2,TGTGCCAGCAAGACGACAGCTGGCTATGGCTACACCTTC,CASKTTAGYGYTF
-,TRBV28,-,13,TRBJ2-3,TGTGCCAGCACCCCCGGGGTACCAGATACGCAGTATTTT,CASTPGVPDTQYF
-,TRBV3-1/TRBV3-2,-,14,TRBJ2-7,TGTGCCAGCAGCCAATTAACCTCCGGCTACGAGCAGTACTTC,CASSQLTSGYEQYF
-,TRBV27,once,13,TRBJ2-5,TGTGCCAGCAGTCCCCAGGTTCAAGAGACCCAGTACTTC,CASSPQVQETQYF
-,TRBV13,-,12,TRBJ1-1,TGTGCCAGCAGCTTCAGGGTCACTGAAGCTTTCTTT,CASSFRVTEAFF
-,TRBV28,-,11,TRBJ2-7,TGTGCCAGCAGTCCCTATGTTGAGCAGTACTTC,CASSPYVEQYF
-,TRBV7-7,-,16,TRBJ1-2,TGTGCCAGCAGCTTAAAGTGGAGGATAGACGGAGATGGCTACACCTTC,CASSLKWRIDGDGYTF
-,TRBV2,-,12,TRBJ2-5,TGTGCCAGCAGCCGGGTTTTAGAGACCCAGTACTTC,CASSRVLETQYF
TRBD1,TRBV2,-,14,TRBJ1-2,TGTGCCAGCAACCGACAGGGAATAAGCTATGGCTACACCTTC,CASNRQGISYGYTF
-,TRBV5-1,-,15,TRBJ1-2,TGCGCCAGCAGCTTATCCGCAGGGCAGGGGAATGGCTACACCTTC,CASSLSAGQGNGYTF
-,TRBV5-5,few,14,TRBJ2-3,TGTGCCAGCAGCTTAGTTAGGGGCCCAGATACGCAGTATTTT,CASSLVRGPDTQYF
TRBD2,TRBV30,-,14,TRBJ2-1,TGTGCCTGGAGTCCTAGCGGGCGATACAATGAGCAGTTCTTC,CAWSPSGRYNEQFF